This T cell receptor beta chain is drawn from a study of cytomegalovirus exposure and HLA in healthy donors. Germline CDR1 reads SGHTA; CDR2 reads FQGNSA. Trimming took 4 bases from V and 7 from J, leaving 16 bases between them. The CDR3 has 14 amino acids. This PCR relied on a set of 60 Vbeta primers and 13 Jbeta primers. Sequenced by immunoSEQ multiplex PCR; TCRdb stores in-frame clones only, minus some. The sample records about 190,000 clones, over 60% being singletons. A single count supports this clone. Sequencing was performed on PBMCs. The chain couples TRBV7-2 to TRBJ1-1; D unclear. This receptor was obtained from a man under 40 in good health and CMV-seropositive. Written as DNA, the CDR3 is TGTGCCAGCAGCTCCCTGAGCTACGGAGGTGAAGCTTTCTTT. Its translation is CASSSLSYGGEAFF.